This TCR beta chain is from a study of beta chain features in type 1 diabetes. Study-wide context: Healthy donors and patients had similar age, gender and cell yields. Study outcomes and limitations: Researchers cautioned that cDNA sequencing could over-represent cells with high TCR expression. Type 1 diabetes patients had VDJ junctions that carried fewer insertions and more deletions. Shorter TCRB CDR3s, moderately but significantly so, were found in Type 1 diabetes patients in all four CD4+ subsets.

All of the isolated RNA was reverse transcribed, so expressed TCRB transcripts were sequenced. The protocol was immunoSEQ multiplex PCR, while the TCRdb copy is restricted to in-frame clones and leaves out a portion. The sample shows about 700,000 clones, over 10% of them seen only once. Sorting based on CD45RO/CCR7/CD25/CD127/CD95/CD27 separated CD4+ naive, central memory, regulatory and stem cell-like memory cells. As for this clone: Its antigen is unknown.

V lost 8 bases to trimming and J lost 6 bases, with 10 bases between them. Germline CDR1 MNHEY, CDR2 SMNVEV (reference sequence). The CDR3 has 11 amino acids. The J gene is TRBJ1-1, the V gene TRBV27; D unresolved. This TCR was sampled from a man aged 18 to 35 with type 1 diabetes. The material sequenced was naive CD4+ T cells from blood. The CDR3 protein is CASADPSEAFF. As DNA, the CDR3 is TGTGCCAGCGCTGACCCGTCTGAAGCTTTCTTT.